This entry lists 17 T cell receptor beta chains sequenced from one sample in a study of blood T cell repertoires in COVID-19. The repertoire was sequenced with immunoSEQ multiplex PCR; TCRdb's copy has only in-frame clones and lacks some. The repertoire has under 350,000 clones, 75% to 90% of them found once; the top ten carry 1.5% to 2%. Input material: PBMCs or T cells enriched from blood (not recorded which). The origin of the receptors is a woman between 35 and 50 years old who had recovered from COVID-19.

The J gene is TRBJ1-1, the V gene TRBV5-5; 9 bases agree with TRBD1. This CDR3 region has 15 residues. V gave up 4 bases and J gave up 6 bases; unmatched junction bases: 10. Germline values: CDR1 SGHKS, CDR2 YYEKEE (reference sequence). Written as DNA, the CDR3 is TGTGCCAGCAGCCCTCAACATGGGACAGGGCCTGAAGCTTTCTTT. Its translation is CASSPQHGTGPEAFF. Using reference TRBV5-5 and TRBJ1-1 for the parts outside the CDR3, the full variable domain is DAGVTQSPTHLIKTRGQQVTLRCSPISGHKSVSWYQQVLGQGPQFIFQYYEKEERGRGNFPDRFSARQFPNYSSELNVNALLLGDSALYLCASSPQHGTGPEAFFGQGTRLTVV.

The V gene is TRBV10-2, the J gene TRBJ2-7; the match to TRBD1 covers 7 bases. CDR3 length: 15 residues. Germline-derived CDR1 and CDR2 are WSHSY and SAAADI. The ends lost 0 bases at V and 4 bases at J; junction bases unmatched: 6. As DNA, the CDR3 is TGCGCCAGCAGTGAGTCAGGCGGCAGGGGGTACGAGCAGTACTTC. Translation gives CASSESGGRGYEQYF.

V and J are TRBV5-1 and TRBJ1-5; 7 bases match TRBD1. CDR1 is SGHRS, CDR2 YFSETQ, per germline. The CDR3 has 15 residues. Germline trimming cut 0 bases from V and 7 bases from J; bases unmatched to any gene: 7. The CDR3 DNA reads TGCGCCAGCAGCTTGGAGGGGACAGATTACCAGCCCCAGCATTTT. This codes for CASSLEGTDYQPQHF.

This chain connects TRBV11-2 to TRBJ2-5; 7 bases line up with TRBD2. With 4 bases clipped from V and 2 bases from J, the junction kept 7 bases outside the gene matches. Looked up from germline, CDR1 is SGHAT and CDR2 is FQNNGV. This CDR3 comprises 15 residues. The CDR3 bases are TGTGCCAGCAGCTCCCCCACTAGCGCGCAAGAGACCCAGTACTTC. This translates into CASSSPTSAQETQYF. Combining the CDR3 with reference TRBV11-2 and TRBJ2-5 gives the whole variable domain EAGVAQSPRYKIIEKRQSVAFWCNPISGHATLYWYQQILGQGPKLLIQFQNNGVVDDSQLPKDRFSAERLKGVDSTLKIQPAKLEDSAVYLCASSSPTSAQETQYFGPGTRLLVL.

The gene calls are TRBV6-5 and TRBJ1-1; 8 positions agree with TRBD1. The trim removed 7 bases at V and 5 bases at J, leaving 12 bases unmatched. This CDR3 is built from 15 residues. CDR1 is MNHEY, CDR2 SVGAGI, per germline. The CDR3 is CASKGNRGSSTEAFF. CDR3 in DNA: TGTGCCAGCAAGGGGAACAGGGGGTCTTCAACTGAAGCTTTCTTT.

Here the CDR3 reads CATSDSRVLPDTQYF. In nucleotides, the CDR3 is TGTGCCACCAGTGATTCCCGGGTCCTACCCGATACGCAGTATTTT. The rearrangement links TRBV24-1 to TRBJ2-3; unclear D gene. Germline lookup yields CDR1 KGHDR and CDR2 SFDVKD. CDR3 length: 15 residues. Trimming cost V 2 bases and J 6 bases, with 14 bases left between them.

The rearrangement joins TRBV18 to TRBJ2-3, with D unclear. From germline, CDR1 is KGHSH and CDR2 LQKENI. Between the trimmed V and J ends, which lost 3 bases and 0 bases, there was a span of 10 bases. The CDR3 has 15 amino acids. The CDR3 DNA follows: TGTGCCAGCTCACCTCCGACTGTTAGCACAGATACGCAGTATTTT. It translates to CASSPPTVSTDTQYF.

CDR3 residues: CASSELLNTEAFF. Here the CDR3 DNA reads TGTGCCAGCAGTGAGCTATTGAACACTGAAGCTTTCTTT. V and J are TRBV25-1 and TRBJ1-1; D is uncertain. Trimming took 3 bases from V and 0 from J, leaving 5 bases between them. The germline V gene has CDR1 MGHDK and CDR2 SYGVNS. This CDR3 region has 13 residues.

V gene TRBV5-1 combines with J gene TRBJ1-1; no reliable D call. CDR3 size: 14 residues. Germline assignment: CDR1 SGHRS and CDR2 YFSETQ. Between the trimmed V and J ends, which lost 4 bases and 1 base, there was a span of 11 bases. CDR3 DNA: TGCGCCAGCAGCCCACGAGGGTCGAACACTGAAGCTTTCTTT. Its protein is CASSPRGSNTEAFF.

V and J are TRBV2 and TRBJ1-2, with a tentative D call TRBD1 (5 bases). CDR3 length equals 14 residues. V dropped 6 bases and J dropped 2 bases, with 13 bases sitting between them. The germline V gene has CDR1 SNHLY and CDR2 FYNNEI. CDR3 nucleotide sequence: TGTGCCAGCAGAGGCAGGGCGGCCAACTATGGCTACACCTTC. This codes for CASRGRAANYGYTF. Full variable domain (remainder filled in from reference TRBV2 and TRBJ1-2): EPEVTQTPSHQVTQMGQEVILRCVPISNHLYFYWYRQILGQKVEFLVSFYNNEISEKSEIFDDQFSVERPDGSNFTLKIRSTKLEDSAMYFCASRGRAANYGYTFGSGTRLTVV.

J is TRBJ2-5 and V is TRBV19; D is unclear. Germline CDR1 and CDR2: LNHDA and SQIVND (reference sequence). The CDR3 runs to 13 residues. V was shortened by 5 bases and J by 3 bases, with 10 bases between the two germline ends. CDR3 region: CASSPRKEETQYF. The DNA for the CDR3 is TGTGCCAGTAGTCCGCGGAAAGAAGAGACCCAGTACTTC.

The chain is built from TRBV6-5 and TRBJ2-5, with D perhaps matching TRBD1 (5 bases). Trimming pared 0 bases from V and 2 bases from J, leaving 13 bases between. The V gene's germline CDR1 is MNHEY and CDR2 SVGAGI. The CDR3 consists of 16 residues. The CDR3 sequence: CASSYSQVVLQETQYF. The CDR3 coding sequence is TGTGCCAGCAGTTACTCACAGGTTGTTCTTCAAGAGACCCAGTACTTC.

This clone came up a few times. The J gene is TRBJ2-1, the V gene TRBV16, with 9 bases aligning to TRBD2. Per the germline V gene, CDR1 is KGHSY and CDR2 is FQNENV. This CDR3 comprises 20 residues. J was trimmed by 7 bases and V by 0 bases; bases with no gene match: 19. CDR3 residues: CASSQSPRGLAGFLQNEQFF. The CDR3 DNA reads TGTGCCAGCAGCCAATCTCCGAGGGGGCTAGCGGGATTCCTTCAAAATGAGCAGTTCTTC.

This clone has only one observation. This chain connects TRBV29-1 to TRBJ2-7; D is undetermined. Trimming stripped 0 bases from V and 0 bases from J, with 6 bases between. From germline, CDR1 is SQVTM and CDR2 ANQGSEA. This CDR3 has 13 residues. CDR3 nucleotides: TGCAGCGTTGAAGATCTGAGCTCCTACGAGCAGTACTTC. Amino acids: CSVEDLSSYEQYF.

This chain links TRBV7-2 with TRBJ2-1; the match to TRBD1 covers 8 bases. V lost 5 bases and J lost 4; bases outside the gene matches: 7. Germline CDR1 is SGHTA and CDR2 is FQGNSA. The CDR3 is 15 residues long. The CDR3 sequence: CASSPDRGRYNEQFF. CDR3 sequence (DNA): TGTGCCAGCAGCCCCGACAGGGGAAGATACAATGAGCAGTTCTTC.

The chain uses TRBV30 and TRBJ2-3, with D tentatively TRBD2 (7 bases). This CDR3 region has 13 residues. Germline CDR1 and CDR2: GTSNPN and SVGIG (reference sequence). The germline V and J ends were trimmed by 5 bases and 6 bases, with 15 bases remaining between them. CDR3 sequence reads: CAWCNGGADTQYF. The CDR3 DNA reads as TGTGCCTGGTGTAATGGGGGGGCTGATACGCAGTATTTT. Full variable domain (outside the CDR3, taken from reference TRBV30 and TRBJ2-3): SQTIHQWPATLVQPVGSPLSLECTVEGTSNPNLYWYRQAAGRGLQLLFYSVGIGQISSEVPQNLSASRPQDRQFILSSKKLLLSDSGFYLCAWCNGGADTQYFGPGTRLTVL.

The V gene is TRBV5-6, the J gene TRBJ1-2, with TRBD1 as a possible D gene (6 bases). Germline values: CDR1 SGHDT, CDR2 YYEEEE. The CDR3 length is 15 residues. The V end lost 4 bases, the J end lost 2 bases, and 15 bases lay between the germline ends. The CDR3 DNA is TGTGCCAGCAGCCTAAGGGGGGGCAGAAACTATGGCTACACCTTC. It translates to CASSLRGGRNYGYTF. The whole variable domain, filled in from reference TRBV5-6 and TRBJ1-2, reads DAGVTQSPTHLIKTRGQQVTLRCSPKSGHDTVSWYQQALGQGPQFIFQYYEEEERQRGNFPDRFSGHQFPNYSSELNVNALLLGDSALYLCASSLRGGRNYGYTFGSGTRLTVV.